Following are 19 T cell receptor beta chains from one sample sequenced in a study of T cell clones after liver transplantation. The table came from immunoSEQ multiplex PCR; TCRdb's copy has only in-frame clones and leaves some out. The table records 50,000 to 60,000 clones, 70% of them present only once. The sample here was CD4+ T cells from blood, taken at the approximately 16-month timepoint. These receptors were collected from a human patient who received a liver transplant. Some T cells may be the graft donor's.

Remarks on this clone: Distinct nucleotide sequences in the sample also encode this CDR3. J is TRBJ1-6 and V is TRBV25-1; 10 positions agree with TRBD1. This CDR3 contains 15 residues. Germline CDR1 and CDR2: MGHDK and SYGVNS. Unmatched junction bases numbered 6, after V lost 6 bases and J lost 7 bases. CDR3 in amino acids: CASSGSGQGNSPLHF. DNA for the CDR3: TGTGCCAGCAGCGGCTCGGGACAGGGGAATTCACCCCTCCACTTT.

The chain uses TRBV7-7 and TRBJ2-2; 9 nucleotides line up with TRBD1. This CDR3 is built from 14 residues. V was pared by 4 bases and J by 5 bases, with 2 bases of the junction left unmatched. From germline, CDR1 is SSHAT and CDR2 FNYEAQ (reference sequence). As DNA, the CDR3 is TGTGCCAGCAGCTCGGACAGGGGTACCGGGGAGCTGTTTTTT. It specifies CASSSDRGTGELFF.

This chain joins TRBV6-5 and TRBJ2-1; D perhaps matches TRBD2 (7 bases). CDR1 is MNHEY, CDR2 SVGAGI, per germline. Trimming removed 0 bases at V and 9 bases at J, with 18 bases between. The CDR3 spans 16 residues. The chain's CDR3 is CASSYSEAGAGSEQFF. In nucleotides, the CDR3 is TGTGCCAGCAGTTACTCAGAGGCGGGGGCGGGCAGTGAGCAGTTCTTC.

This clone came up a few times. The chain employs TRBV6-1 and TRBJ1-5; tentatively, D is TRBD1 (5 bases). The CDR3 extends over 13 amino acids. V was trimmed by 3 bases and J by 6 bases, leaving 9 bases between them. Germline loops: CDR1 MNHNS, CDR2 SASEGT. CDR3 loop: CASSDRGGQPQHF. In DNA, the CDR3 is TGTGCCAGCAGTGATAGGGGAGGTCAGCCCCAGCATTTT.

The V gene is TRBV29-1, the J gene TRBJ2-5; maybe TRBD2 (6 bases). The CDR3 spans 12 residues. V was trimmed by 4 bases and J by 9 bases, leaving 15 bases between them. Germline CDR1 and CDR2: SQVTM and ANQGSEA. CDR3 DNA: TGCAGCGTTGGAGCGGGCCTAGGGGCCCAGTACTTC. Encoded protein: CSVGAGLGAQYF. The entire variable domain, with the rest obtained from reference TRBV29-1 and TRBJ2-5, is as follows: SAVISQKPSRDICQRGTSLTIQCQVDSQVTMMFWYRQQPGQSLTLIATANQGSEATYESGFVIDKFPISRPNLTFSTLTVSNMSPEDSSIYLCSVGAGLGAQYFGPGTRLLVL.

The chain couples TRBV10-3 to TRBJ1-5, with D perhaps matching TRBD1 (6 bases). The V end lost 0 bases, the J end lost 4 bases, and 13 bases lay between the germline ends. The CDR3 runs to 16 residues. The germline gives CDR1 ENHRY, CDR2 SYGVKD. DNA of the CDR3: TGTGCCATCAGTGAGTCCCAGGGGCATCAAAATCAGCCCCAGCATTTT. Translation gives CAISESQGHQNQPQHF.

This clone showed up just a few times. The chain has TRBV5-1 and TRBJ2-3, with 7 bases that match TRBD2. Germline lookup yields CDR1 SGHRS and CDR2 YFSETQ. The CDR3 runs to 18 residues. Trimming took 0 bases from V and 6 from J; bases not matched to a gene: 16. In nucleotides, the CDR3 is TGCGCCAGCAGCTTGGAACCAATCGGACTAGGGTTACTTGATACGCAGTATTTT. Translation gives CASSLEPIGLGLLDTQYF. Full variable domain (outside the CDR3, taken from reference TRBV5-1 and TRBJ2-3): KAGVTQTPRYLIKTRGQQVTLSCSPISGHRSVSWYQQTPGQGLQFLFEYFSETQRNKGNFPGRFSGRQFSNSRSEMNVSTLELGDSALYLCASSLEPIGLGLLDTQYFGPGTRLTVL.

The chain employs TRBV13 and TRBJ2-7; the match to TRBD1 covers 11 bases. Looked up from germline, CDR1 is PRHDT and CDR2 is FYEKMQ (reference sequence). This CDR3 has 20 amino acids. J gave up 1 base and V 5 bases, and 19 bases lay outside the gene matches. CDR3 bases: TGTGCCAGCAGCCTCCAAGACCCAAAAGCCGGGACAGGGGGATCCTACGAGCAGTACTTC. It translates to CASSLQDPKAGTGGSYEQYF.

This clone came up many times. The chain joins TRBV28 to TRBJ2-2; weak D call: TRBD2 (5 bases). Germline V lookup: CDR1 MDHEN, CDR2 SYDVKM. The germline V and J ends were trimmed by 5 bases and 8 bases, with 18 bases remaining between them. The CDR3 totals 15 residues. CDR3 protein: CASSARLTRAGELFF. CDR3 DNA sequence: TGTGCCAGCAGTGCCCGCTTGACGAGGGCAGGGGAGCTGTTTTTT. Filled out from reference TRBV28 and TRBJ2-2, the complete variable domain reads DVKVTQSSRYLVKRTGEKVFLECVQDMDHENMFWYRQDPGLGLRLIYFSYDVKMKEKGDIPEGYSVSREKKERFSLILESASTNQTSMYLCASSARLTRAGELFFGEGSRLTVL.

The DNA for the CDR3 is TGTGCCAGTAGTATCCCGGGACAGATTATGAACACTGAAGCTTTCTTT. Translation: CASSIPGQIMNTEAFF. V gene TRBV19 combines with J gene TRBJ1-1, with TRBD1 matching over 7 bases. This CDR3 has 16 amino acids. The trim removed 3 bases at V and 0 bases at J, leaving 7 bases unmatched. Germline V gene sequence: CDR1 LNHDA, CDR2 SQIVND (reference sequence).

The DNA for the CDR3 is TGTGCCAGCAGTTCATCTCCCGCCGGGGCCTATGGCTACACCTTC. As protein: CASSSSPAGAYGYTF. The chain is built from TRBV27 and TRBJ1-2; weak D call: TRBD1 (5 bases). Trimming took 4 bases from V and 4 from J, leaving 16 bases between them. Germline V lookup: CDR1 MNHEY, CDR2 SMNVEV (reference sequence). This CDR3 has 15 amino acids.

The chain recombines TRBV5-4 with TRBJ2-1, with 7 bases aligning to TRBD2. Germline V lookup: CDR1 SGHNT, CDR2 YYREEE (reference sequence). V was pared by 6 bases and J by 6 bases, with 12 bases of the junction left unmatched. The CDR3 covers 15 residues. CDR3 residues: CASKLGGTASNEQFF. DNA of the CDR3: TGTGCCAGCAAATTGGGAGGGACGGCCAGCAATGAGCAGTTCTTC. The full variable domain, in which reference TRBV5-4 and TRBJ2-1 provide the parts outside the CDR3, is ETGVTQSPTHLIKTRGQQVTLRCSSQSGHNTVSWYQQALGQGPQFIFQYYREEENGRGNFPPRFSGLQFPNYSSELNVNALELDDSALYLCASKLGGTASNEQFFGPGTRLTVL.

V and J are TRBV7-2 and TRBJ2-3, with 10 bases lining up with TRBD2. J lost 5 bases, V lost 3 bases, and 2 bases had no gene match. The germline gives CDR1 SGHTA, CDR2 FQGNSA. The length of the CDR3 is 14 residues. The chain's CDR3 is CASSFRLAGDTQYF. The CDR3 DNA reads as TGTGCCAGCAGCTTTAGACTAGCGGGAGATACGCAGTATTTT.

As DNA, the CDR3 is TGTGCCAGCAGCCCGGCCGCCGAGACCCAGTACTTC. This encodes CASSPAAETQYF. The chain employs TRBV11-2 and TRBJ2-5; D is ambiguous. Trimming pared 5 bases from V and 5 bases from J, leaving 9 bases between. The length of the CDR3 is 12 residues. CDR1 SGHAT and CDR2 FQNNGV come from the germline V gene.

The V and J genes are TRBV30 and TRBJ2-3, with D perhaps TRBD1 (6 bases). Trimming took off 0 bases at V and 1 base at J, with 11 bases between the two ends. The germline CDR1 and CDR2 sequences are GTSNPN and SVGIG (reference sequence). There are 15 residues in the CDR3. This CDR3 reads CAWSVFRGGTDTQYF. CDR3 coding DNA: TGTGCCTGGAGTGTATTCAGGGGCGGCACAGATACGCAGTATTTT. The full variable domain, with the rest looked up from reference TRBV30 and TRBJ2-3, is SQTIHQWPATLVQPVGSPLSLECTVEGTSNPNLYWYRQAAGRGLQLLFYSVGIGQISSEVPQNLSASRPQDRQFILSSKKLLLSDSGFYLCAWSVFRGGTDTQYFGPGTRLTVL.

Worth noting for this clone: The same CDR3 is also encoded by other DNA sequences in this sample. This chain connects TRBV6-1 to TRBJ2-3; D gene unclear. Trimming took off 6 bases at V and 5 bases at J, with 6 bases between the two ends. The CDR3 length is 11 residues. Germline lookup yields CDR1 MNHNS and CDR2 SASEGT. The CDR3 protein is CASSGLDTQYF. As DNA, the CDR3 is TGTGCCAGCAGCGGCTTAGATACGCAGTATTTT.

This clone was recorded a few times. The chain carries TRBV19 and TRBJ2-6, with D tentatively TRBD1 (6 bases). The V end lost 7 bases, the J end lost 4 bases, and 14 bases lay between the germline ends. The CDR3 runs to 15 residues. CDR1 and CDR2 from the germline V gene are LNHDA and SQIVND (reference sequence). DNA for the CDR3: TGTGCCAGTAATTCCAGGGGTTCCGGGGCCAACGTCCTGACTTTC. Residues: CASNSRGSGANVLTF. Filled out from reference TRBV19 and TRBJ2-6, the complete variable domain reads DGGITQSPKYLFRKEGQNVTLSCEQNLNHDAMYWYRQDPGQGLRLIYYSQIVNDFQKGDIAEGYSVSREKKESFPLTVTSAQKNPTAFYLCASNSRGSGANVLTFGAGSRLTVL.

Note on this clone: The same CDR3 is also encoded by other DNA sequences in this sample. The V gene is TRBV14, the J gene TRBJ1-2, with 8 bases lining up with TRBD1. Germline-derived CDR1 and CDR2 are SGHDN and FVKESK. The ends lost 4 bases at V and 8 bases at J; junction bases unmatched: 6. This CDR3 is built from 13 residues. Here the CDR3 DNA reads TGTGCCAGCAGCCCTAGACAGGGGAGCGGCTACACCTTC. Residues: CASSPRQGSGYTF.

In its sample, this clone was seen many times. The genes are TRBV30 and TRBJ1-1; the D gene is possibly TRBD1 (6 bases). The V end lost 3 bases, the J end lost 6 bases, and 11 bases lay between the germline ends. Germline values: CDR1 GTSNPN, CDR2 SVGIG (reference sequence). This CDR3 contains 12 residues. DNA of the CDR3: TGTGCCTGGAGGGGGGACACTCCTGAAGCTTTCTTT. It codes for CAWRGDTPEAFF.